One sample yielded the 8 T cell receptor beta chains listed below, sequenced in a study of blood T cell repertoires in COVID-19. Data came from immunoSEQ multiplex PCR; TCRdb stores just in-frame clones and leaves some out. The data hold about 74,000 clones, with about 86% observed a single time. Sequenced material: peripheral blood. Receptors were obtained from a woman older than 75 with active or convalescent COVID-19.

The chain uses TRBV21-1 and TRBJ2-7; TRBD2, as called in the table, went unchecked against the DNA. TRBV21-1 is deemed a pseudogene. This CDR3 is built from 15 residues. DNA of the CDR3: TGTGCCAGCAGCGCCCCGGGACTGGGAGCCTACGAGCAGTACTTC. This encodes CASSAPGLGAYEQYF.

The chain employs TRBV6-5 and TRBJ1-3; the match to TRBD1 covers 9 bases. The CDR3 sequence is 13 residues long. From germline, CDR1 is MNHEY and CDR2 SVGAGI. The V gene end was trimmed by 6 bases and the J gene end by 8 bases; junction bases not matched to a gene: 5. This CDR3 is CASRADRGDTIYF. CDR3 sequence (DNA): TGTGCCAGCAGGGCAGACAGGGGGGACACCATATATTTT.

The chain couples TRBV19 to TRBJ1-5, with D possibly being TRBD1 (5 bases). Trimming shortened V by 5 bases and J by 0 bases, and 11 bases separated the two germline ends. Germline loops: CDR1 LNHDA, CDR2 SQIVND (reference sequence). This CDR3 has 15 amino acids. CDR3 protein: CASSPDISSNQPQHF. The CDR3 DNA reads TGTGCCAGTAGTCCGGACATCTCTAGCAATCAGCCCCAGCATTTT.

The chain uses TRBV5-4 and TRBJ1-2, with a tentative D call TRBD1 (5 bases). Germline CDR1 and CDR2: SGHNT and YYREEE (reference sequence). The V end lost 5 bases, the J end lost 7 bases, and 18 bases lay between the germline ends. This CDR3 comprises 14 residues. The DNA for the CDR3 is TGTGCCAGCAGACCCGCGGGGGGTATGGGTGGCTACACCTTC. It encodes CASRPAGGMGGYTF.

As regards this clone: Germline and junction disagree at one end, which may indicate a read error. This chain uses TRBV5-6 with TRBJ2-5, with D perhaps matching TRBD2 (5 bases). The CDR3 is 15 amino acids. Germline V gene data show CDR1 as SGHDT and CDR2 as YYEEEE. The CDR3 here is CASILASPLQETQYF. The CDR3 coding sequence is TGTGCCAGCATCTTGGCTAGCCCTCTACAAGAGACCCAGTACTTC.

The CDR3 DNA sequence: TGTGCCAGTAGTAAAGACAATTTCCAAGAGACCCAGTACTTC. Translated, it gives CASSKDNFQETQYF. The V call is TRBV19, the J call TRBJ2-5; D gene ambiguous. CDR3 length equals 14 residues. Trimming removed 4 bases from V and 1 base from J, with 10 bases in between. Per the germline V gene, CDR1 is LNHDA and CDR2 is SQIVND (reference sequence).

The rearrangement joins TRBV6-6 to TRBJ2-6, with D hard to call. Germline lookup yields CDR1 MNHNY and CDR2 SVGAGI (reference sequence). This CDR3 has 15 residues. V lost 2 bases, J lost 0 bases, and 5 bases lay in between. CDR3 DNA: TGTGCCAGCAGTTACGGGCGCTCTGGGGCCAACGTCCTGACTTTC. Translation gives CASSYGRSGANVLTF.

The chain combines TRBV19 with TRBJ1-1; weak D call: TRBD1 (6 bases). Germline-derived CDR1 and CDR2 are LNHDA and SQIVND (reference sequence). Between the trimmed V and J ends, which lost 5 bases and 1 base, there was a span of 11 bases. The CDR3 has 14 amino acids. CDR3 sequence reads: CASSPGQKNTEAFF. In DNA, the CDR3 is TGTGCCAGTAGTCCAGGACAGAAGAACACTGAAGCTTTCTTT.